The 32 T cell receptor beta chains in this list originate from one sample, sequenced in a study of control samples from healthy donors and cancer patients (dated by TCRdb to the early 2020s). Preparation of the library involved the immunoSEQ multiplex PCR assay. Held by TCRdb, this immuneACCESS table contains in-frame sequences only and omits some clones. Under half of the omission traces to an unresolved V gene where checked; the cause of the rest is unknown. The sample table holds approximately 89,000 clones, of which around 87% were seen once. The ten largest clones add up to about a fifth of the sample. The specimen sequenced was blood. These receptors all stem from a man aged 50 or older in good health.

The V gene is TRBV2, the J gene TRBJ2-1; the D is unclear. V lost 6 bases and J lost 10, with 13 bases in between. The CDR3 contains 12 residues. Looked up from germline, CDR1 is SNHLY and CDR2 is FYNNEI. This CDR3 is CASRPPGVEQFF. In DNA, the CDR3 is TGTGCCAGCAGACCCCCCGGCGTAGAGCAGTTCTTC.

The rearrangement uses TRBV27 and TRBJ1-4; no clear D. V lost 3 bases, J lost 1 base, and 3 bases lay in between. From germline, CDR1 is MNHEY and CDR2 SMNVEV (reference sequence). CDR3 length equals 13 residues. The CDR3 DNA reads as TGTGCCAGCAGTTTGGTAACTAATGAAAAACTGTTTTTT. Its translation is CASSLVTNEKLFF.

The V and J genes are TRBV2 and TRBJ2-1; a weak D match, TRBD2 (6 bases). The CDR3 runs to 12 residues. Trimming pared 6 bases from V and 8 bases from J, leaving 11 bases between. Germline V lookup: CDR1 SNHLY, CDR2 FYNNEI. The CDR3 protein is CASSPGTYEQFF. CDR3 DNA sequence: TGTGCCAGCAGCCCCGGGACTTATGAGCAGTTCTTC.

This rearrangement joins TRBV29-1 to TRBJ2-3; D remains ambiguous. The CDR3 has 13 residues. Trimming stripped 0 bases from V and 1 base from J, with 5 bases between. Germline CDR1 and CDR2: SQVTM and ANQGSEA. Written as DNA, the CDR3 is TGCAGCGTTGAAGAAGGAGGCACAGATACGCAGTATTTT. It is translated as CSVEEGGTDTQYF.

The V and J genes are TRBV19 and TRBJ1-3; 7 bases agree with TRBD1. From germline, CDR1 is LNHDA and CDR2 SQIVND (reference sequence). Unmatched junction bases numbered 5, after V lost 5 bases and J lost 1 base. CDR3 size: 15 residues. CDR3 loop: CASSGRGVSGNTIYF. The DNA of the CDR3 is TGTGCCAGTAGTGGCAGGGGGGTTTCTGGAAACACCATATATTTT.

This clone was seen only a few times. The chain carries TRBV4-3 and TRBJ1-1; perhaps TRBD1 as D (6 bases). Germline CDR1 LGHNA, CDR2 YSLEER. The CDR3 sequence is 15 residues long. V lost 0 bases and J lost 1, with 9 bases in between. The CDR3: CASSQDRGGNTEAFF. The CDR3 DNA follows: TGCGCCAGCAGCCAAGACAGGGGCGGGAACACTGAAGCTTTCTTT.

The chain has TRBV4-2 and TRBJ2-2; the match to TRBD2 covers 8 bases. There are 17 residues in the CDR3. Losses at the gene ends were 4 bases for V and 4 bases for J; bases not matched to a gene: 11. Germline CDR1 and CDR2: LGHNA and YNFKEQ. In DNA, the CDR3 is TGTGCCAGCAGCCCGGGGGGGAGCGGGAGACCCACCGGGGAGCTGTTTTTT. This gives the protein CASSPGGSGRPTGELFF.

This chain connects TRBV6-1 to TRBJ2-3; 8 bases align to TRBD1. The CDR3 consists of 16 residues. V was clipped by 4 bases and J by 1 base; unmatched bases: 7. Looked up from germline, CDR1 is MNHNS and CDR2 is SASEGT. The CDR3: CASSGLGQVGTDTQYF. The CDR3 DNA follows: TGTGCCAGCAGTGGGCTGGGACAGGTAGGCACAGATACGCAGTATTTT.

V usage is TRBV3-1 (or the pseudogene TRBV3-2) and J usage is TRBJ1-1, with TRBD1 identical over 9 bases. Trimming took 6 bases from V and 1 from J; bases not matched to a gene: 3. Germline assignment: CDR1 LGHDT and CDR2 YNNKEL (reference sequence). The CDR3 is 14 residues long. This CDR3 reads CASRQTGGNTEAFF. As DNA, the CDR3 is TGTGCCAGCAGACAGACAGGGGGGAACACTGAAGCTTTCTTT.

CDR3 bases: TGTGCCAGCAGTTACGGTGGGACTGCCTATTCACCCCTCCACTTT. Protein sequence: CASSYGGTAYSPLHF. The genes are TRBV6-6 and TRBJ1-6; tentative D call: TRBD1 (5 bases). There are 15 residues in the CDR3. Germline values: CDR1 MNHNY, CDR2 SVGAGI (reference sequence). Trimming stripped 2 bases from V and 8 bases from J, with 13 bases between.

This sequence joins TRBV27 and TRBJ1-2; TRBD1 is a possible D gene (6 bases). CDR1 and CDR2 (germline): MNHEY, SMNVEV (reference sequence). CDR3 size: 13 residues. V was pared by 6 bases and J by 8 bases, with 16 bases between. The CDR3 DNA follows: TGTGCCAGCAGCACAGGGTTGTTTCAGGGCTACACCTTC. Translation gives CASSTGLFQGYTF.

J is TRBJ2-1 and V is TRBV4-2, with D tentatively TRBD1 or TRBD2 (5 bases each). V lost 0 bases and J lost 12, with 15 bases in between. Germline V gene sequence: CDR1 LGHNA, CDR2 YNFKEQ. The length of the CDR3 is 14 residues. CDR3 region: CASSQDWESRGQFF. The DNA for the CDR3 is TGTGCCAGCAGCCAAGATTGGGAGTCGAGGGGGCAGTTCTTC.

This clone occurred once. The chain combines TRBV5-1 with TRBJ2-5, with 7 bases that match TRBD2. The V gene end was trimmed by 4 bases and the J gene end by 0 bases; junction bases not matched to a gene: 6. Germline values: CDR1 SGHRS, CDR2 YFSETQ. The CDR3 extends over 15 amino acids. The CDR3 sequence: CASSDSSGHQETQYF. DNA of the CDR3: TGCGCCAGCAGCGACTCTAGCGGACACCAAGAGACCCAGTACTTC.

V and J are TRBV7-2 and TRBJ1-5, with no clear D. This CDR3 has 13 residues. The V end was cut by 5 bases, the J end by 0 bases, with 5 bases between. CDR1 is SGHTA and CDR2 is FQGNSA in the germline V gene. The CDR3 sequence is CASSADSNQPQHF. CDR3 bases: TGTGCCAGCAGCGCGGATAGCAATCAGCCCCAGCATTTT.

This chain uses TRBV27 with TRBJ2-5; 9 bases map to TRBD1. The CDR3 covers 15 residues. V was pared by 5 bases and J by 5 bases, with 9 bases of the junction left unmatched. CDR1 MNHEY and CDR2 SMNVEV come from the germline V gene (reference sequence). CDR3 in amino acids: CASSVGNRGQETQYF. CDR3 sequence (DNA): TGTGCCAGCAGTGTGGGTAACAGGGGGCAGGAGACCCAGTACTTC.

The chain uses TRBV5-1 and TRBJ1-4; perhaps TRBD1 as D (6 bases). Looked up from germline, CDR1 is SGHRS and CDR2 is YFSETQ. This CDR3 is 15 amino acids long. Trimming stripped 4 bases from V and 8 bases from J, with 18 bases between. CDR3 bases: TGCGCCAGCAGCCCGGAGGGGGTTGGCAAGGAAAAACTGTTTTTT. This sequence encodes CASSPEGVGKEKLFF. The entire variable domain, with the rest obtained from reference TRBV5-1 and TRBJ1-4, is as follows: KAGVTQTPRYLIKTRGQQVTLSCSPISGHRSVSWYQQTPGQGLQFLFEYFSETQRNKGNFPGRFSGRQFSNSRSEMNVSTLELGDSALYLCASSPEGVGKEKLFFGSGTQLSVL.

The V gene is TRBV7-6, the J gene TRBJ2-7; either TRBD1 or TRBD2 may fit D (5 bases each). This CDR3 contains 16 residues. From germline, CDR1 is SGHVS and CDR2 FNYEAQ. Deletions cut 5 bases from V and 6 bases from J, with 23 bases between. The CDR3, as DNA: TGTGCCAGCAGCCCCAGTGGGGGAACCACCATTCTCGAGCAGTACTTC. Protein: CASSPSGGTTILEQYF.

The sample holds a few counts of this clone. The V gene is TRBV9, the J gene TRBJ1-1, with a tentative D call TRBD1 (6 bases). The V gene's germline CDR1 is SGDLS and CDR2 YYNGEE. The CDR3 has 15 residues. The V and J ends lost 0 bases and 3 bases respectively, with 12 bases between them. The CDR3 protein is CASSVEEGEDTEAFF. CDR3 DNA: TGTGCCAGCAGCGTAGAGGAGGGGGAAGACACTGAAGCTTTCTTT. Filled out from reference TRBV9 and TRBJ1-1, the complete variable domain reads DSGVTQTPKHLITATGQRVTLRCSPRSGDLSVYWYQQSLDQGLQFLIQYYNGEERAKGNILERFSAQQFPDLHSELNLSSLELGDSALYFCASSVEEGEDTEAFFGQGTRLTVV.

The V and J genes are TRBV3-1 (or the pseudogene TRBV3-2) and TRBJ2-2; 7 bases map to TRBD2. Germline CDR1 reads LGHDT; CDR2 reads YNNKEL (reference sequence). V dropped 1 base and J dropped 5; count of bases not matched to a gene: 7. The CDR3 runs to 16 residues. DNA for the CDR3: TGTGCCAGCAGCCAAGTGGGCGGGAGCCAGACCGGGGAGCTGTTTTTT. It yields the protein CASSQVGGSQTGELFF.

The chain employs TRBV18 and TRBJ1-2; the D is unclear. CDR3 size: 15 residues. V was pared by 0 bases and J by 4 bases, with 12 bases between. CDR1 and CDR2 (germline): KGHSH, LQKENI. The CDR3 is CASSPPPRTSYGYTF. CDR3 sequence (DNA): TGTGCCAGCTCACCACCCCCCAGGACTTCCTATGGCTACACCTTC.

This chain links TRBV30 with TRBJ2-7, with TRBD1 matching 7 bases. The germline CDR1 and CDR2 sequences are GTSNPN and SVGIG (reference sequence). The CDR3 covers 13 residues. Trimming at V came to 0 bases and at J to 6 bases, leaving 5 bases not matched to a gene. CDR3 sequence (DNA): TGTGCCTGGAGTGTACTAGGGGGCGGCGAGCAGTACGTC. Amino acids: CAWSVLGGGEQYV.

The rearrangement uses TRBV3-1 (or the pseudogene TRBV3-2) and TRBJ2-3, with 7 bases lining up with TRBD1. V was clipped by 10 bases and J by 6 bases; unmatched bases: 4. Germline V CDR1 and CDR2: LGHDT, YNNKEL (reference sequence). The CDR3 contains 11 residues. CDR3 sequence reads: CAIQGVDTQYF. CDR3 nucleotides: TGTGCCATCCAGGGGGTGGATACGCAGTATTTT.

The V and J genes are TRBV24-1 and TRBJ2-2, with D possibly TRBD1 on 6 matching bases. Per the germline V gene, CDR1 is KGHDR and CDR2 is SFDVKD. With 2 bases removed from V and 0 bases from J, the gap between germline ends came to 9 bases. The CDR3 is 16 amino acids. CDR3 sequence reads: CATSDYRAANTGELFF. In DNA form, the CDR3 reads TGTGCCACCAGTGATTACAGGGCCGCGAACACCGGGGAGCTGTTTTTT.

The gene calls are TRBV6-5 and TRBJ2-2, with D perhaps matching TRBD1 or TRBD2 (6 bases each). Between the trimmed V and J ends, which lost 8 bases and 4 bases, there was a span of 11 bases. The CDR3 loop spans 13 amino acids. CDR1 is MNHEY, CDR2 SVGAGI, per germline. The CDR3 DNA is TGTGCCAGCGGGGGGCCCGGCACCGGGGAGCTGTTTTTT. Amino acid sequence: CASGGPGTGELFF.

The chain couples TRBV28 to TRBJ2-3; D might be TRBD2 (6 bases). Trimming shortened V by 2 bases and J by 5 bases, and 8 bases separated the two germline ends. Germline V gene sequence: CDR1 MDHEN, CDR2 SYDVKM. The CDR3 covers 13 residues. CDR3 residues: CASSLGGRDTQYF. CDR3 DNA: TGTGCCAGCAGTTTAGGGGGGAGAGATACGCAGTATTTT.

This clone was picked up one time. The chain employs TRBV11-1 and TRBJ2-1, with D possibly being TRBD2 (5 bases). The germline V and J ends were trimmed by 5 bases and 7 bases, with 12 bases remaining between them. CDR1 and CDR2 (germline): SGHAT, FQDESV (reference sequence). This CDR3 is 13 amino acids long. The CDR3 region has the DNA TGTGCCAGCAGCACCCGACTACAGAATGAGCAGTTCTTC. Amino acid sequence: CASSTRLQNEQFF. Using reference TRBV11-1 and TRBJ2-1 for the parts outside the CDR3, the full variable domain is EAEVAQSPRYKITEKSQAVAFWCDPISGHATLYWYRQILGQGPELLVQFQDESVVDDSQLPKDRFSAERLKGVDSTLKIQPAELGDSAMYLCASSTRLQNEQFFGPGTRLTVL.

Only one count was recorded for this clone. The chain couples TRBV6-1 to TRBJ1-1; tentative D call: TRBD1 (6 bases). Germline V gives CDR1 MNHNS, CDR2 SASEGT. The length of the CDR3 is 15 residues. V was cut by 2 bases and J by 0 bases, with 10 bases left in between. The CDR3 protein is CASSELGGLNTEAFF. CDR3 nucleotide sequence: TGTGCCAGCAGTGAACTTGGGGGCTTGAACACTGAAGCTTTCTTT.

The CDR3 spells CASRENQSPNYGYTF. CDR3 coding DNA: TGTGCCAGCAGGGAGAATCAGTCACCTAACTATGGCTACACCTTC. This sequence joins TRBV2 and TRBJ1-2; no definite D call. The CDR3 loop spans 15 amino acids. The germline V gene encodes CDR1 SNHLY and CDR2 FYNNEI. The V and J ends lost 6 bases and 0 bases respectively, with 14 bases between them. Together with reference TRBV2 and TRBJ1-2, the CDR3 gives the full variable domain: EPEVTQTPSHQVTQMGQEVILRCVPISNHLYFYWYRQILGQKVEFLVSFYNNEISEKSEIFDDQFSVERPDGSNFTLKIRSTKLEDSAMYFCASRENQSPNYGYTFGSGTRLTVV.

With regard to this clone: An end of the junction differs from the germline gene, which may be a read error. This rearrangement joins TRBV14 to TRBJ1-2, with TRBD1 matching over 12 bases. Germline V gives CDR1 SGHDN, CDR2 FVKESK. This CDR3 is built from 14 residues. CDR3 sequence: CASSLPGTGGATSF. Written as DNA, the CDR3 is TGTGCCAGCAGCCTACCCGGGACAGGGGGCGCTACCTCCTTC. Using reference TRBV14 and TRBJ1-2 for the parts outside the CDR3, the full variable domain is EAGVTQFPSHSVIEKGQTVTLRCDPISGHDNLYWYRRVMGKEIKFLLHFVKESKQDESGMPNNRFLAERTGGTYSTLKVQPAELEDSGVYFCASSLPGTGGATSFGSGTRLTVV.

The chain uses TRBV7-9 and TRBJ2-3; no clear D gene. Germline CDR1 and CDR2: SEHNR and FQNEAQ (reference sequence). The CDR3 totals 13 residues. Trimming pared 1 base from V and 2 bases from J, leaving 4 bases between. The CDR3 sequence: CASSLDPTDTQYF. The CDR3 DNA is TGTGCCAGCAGCTTAGACCCCACAGATACGCAGTATTTT.

Here the CDR3 reads CASSLGSEAFF. The DNA of the CDR3 is TGTGCCAGCAGCTTGGGAAGTGAAGCTTTCTTT. The chain uses TRBV11-3 and TRBJ1-1; D is uncertain. The CDR3 loop spans 11 amino acids. The germline CDR1 and CDR2 sequences are SGHNT and YENEEA. V was clipped by 3 bases and J by 7 bases, with 6 bases between them. The entire variable domain, with the rest obtained from reference TRBV11-3 and TRBJ1-1, is as follows: EAGVVQSPRYKIIEKKQPVAFWCNPISGHNTLYWYLQNLGQGPELLIRYENEEAVDDSQLPKDRFSAERLKGVDSTLKIQPAELGDSAVYLCASSLGSEAFFGQGTRLTVV.

The chain uses TRBV19 and TRBJ1-1; TRBD1 is a possible D gene (6 bases). Germline values: CDR1 LNHDA, CDR2 SQIVND (reference sequence). The CDR3 has 15 amino acids. V lost 3 bases, J lost 3 bases, and 14 bases lay in between. CDR3 coding DNA: TGTGCCAGTAGTATCGAAGGGGGTCGAGACACTGAAGCTTTCTTT. This gives the protein CASSIEGGRDTEAFF. The variable domain in full, with the rest retrieved from reference TRBV19 and TRBJ1-1, is DGGITQSPKYLFRKEGQNVTLSCEQNLNHDAMYWYRQDPGQGLRLIYYSQIVNDFQKGDIAEGYSVSREKKESFPLTVTSAQKNPTAFYLCASSIEGGRDTEAFFGQGTRLTVV.